Below, 3 T cell receptor beta chains from the same sample are listed, as sequenced in a study of blood T cell repertoires in COVID-19. TCRdb's copy holds only in-frame clones and misses some; the assay was immunoSEQ multiplex PCR. Of around 180,000 clones listed, roughly 81% were seen once; the top ten hold approximately 10%. The material sequenced was peripheral blood. These receptor sequences come from a woman aged 80 or over with COVID-19, enrolled during active disease.

A single count supports this clone. The J gene is TRBJ2-7, the V gene TRBV6-5, with a tentative D call TRBD1 (7 bases). CDR3 length: 15 residues. Per the germline V gene, CDR1 is MNHEY and CDR2 is SVGAGI. Between the trimmed V and J ends, which lost 7 bases and 3 bases, there was a span of 19 bases. This CDR3 is CASTLRGTAYYEQYF. The CDR3 bases are TGTGCCAGCACCCTACGCGGGACAGCGTACTACGAGCAGTACTTC.

CDR3 region: CASTEGARETQYF. CDR3 nucleotide sequence: TGCGCCAGCACGGAGGGGGCGCGGGAGACCCAGTACTTC. This chain uses TRBV5-1 with TRBJ2-5, with D maybe TRBD1 (7 bases). Germline V gene sequence: CDR1 SGHRS, CDR2 YFSETQ. Trimming removed 6 bases at V and 5 bases at J, with 14 bases between. CDR3 length: 13 amino acids.

The gene calls are TRBV5-4 and TRBJ2-7, with D tentatively TRBD2 (6 bases). CDR1 SGHNT and CDR2 YYREEE come from the germline V gene (reference sequence). Trimming took off 4 bases at V and 3 bases at J, with 14 bases between the two ends. CDR3 length: 14 amino acids. DNA for the CDR3: TGTGCCAGCAGCGCCGGACTAAATTACTACGAGCAGTACTTC. This gives the protein CASSAGLNYYEQYF.